This T cell receptor beta chain was documented in a study of T cell changes during pregnancy in multiple sclerosis. Measured with immunoSEQ multiplex PCR; TCRdb has only the in-frame clones, and not every one. Here the sample spans tens of thousands of clones, approximately 90% being singletons. V shed 7 bases and J 4 bases; nucleotides not matched to a gene: 11. Germline CDR1 SQVTM, CDR2 ANQGSEA. This CDR3 spans 14 amino acids. The chain joins TRBV29-1 to TRBJ1-1, with 8 bases aligning to TRBD1. The sequenced sample was CD4+ T cells from peripheral blood mononuclear cells, obtained in the first trimester of pregnancy. The receptor's source is a female donor in good health, enrolled as a control in a pregnancy study. In nucleotides, the CDR3 is TGCAGCGGTTCTAGGACAGGGTCAGTCACTGAAGCTTTCTTT. Translation: CSGSRTGSVTEAFF.